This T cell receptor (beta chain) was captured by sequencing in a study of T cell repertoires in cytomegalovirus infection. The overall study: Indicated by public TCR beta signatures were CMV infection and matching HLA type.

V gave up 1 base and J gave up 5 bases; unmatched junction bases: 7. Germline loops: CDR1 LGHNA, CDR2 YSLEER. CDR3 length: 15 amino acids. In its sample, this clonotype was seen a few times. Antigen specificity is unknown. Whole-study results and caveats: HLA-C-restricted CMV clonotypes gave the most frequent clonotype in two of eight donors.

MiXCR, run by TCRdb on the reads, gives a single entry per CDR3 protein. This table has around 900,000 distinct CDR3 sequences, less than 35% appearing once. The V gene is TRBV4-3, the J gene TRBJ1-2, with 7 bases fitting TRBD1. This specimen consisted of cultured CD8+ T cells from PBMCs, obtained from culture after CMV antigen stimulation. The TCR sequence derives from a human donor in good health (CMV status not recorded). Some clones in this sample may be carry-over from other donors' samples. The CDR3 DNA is TGCGCCAGCAGCCAAGGATTTCAGGGGGGATATGGCTACACCTTC. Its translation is CASSQGFQGGYGYTF.